A single sample gave rise to the 16 T cell receptor beta chains below, sequenced in a study of T cell responses to AZD1222 COVID-19 vaccine. Clones were sequenced by immunoSEQ multiplex PCR, and TCRdb holds only the in-frame ones, with some missing. Here the sample spans some 120,000 clones, 88% being singletons. The specimen comprised peripheral blood, sampled on day 0 of AZD1222 vaccination. All receptors derive from an adult in good health.

This clone occurred a few times. The rearrangement joins TRBV2 to TRBJ1-4, with unresolved D. From germline, CDR1 is SNHLY and CDR2 FYNNEI. Trimming pared 8 bases from V and 4 bases from J, leaving 14 bases between. This CDR3 has 14 residues. The chain's CDR3 is CASGREKGNEKLFF. The CDR3 DNA sequence: TGTGCCAGCGGGAGGGAAAAGGGTAATGAAAAACTGTTTTTT.

The chain employs TRBV4-1 and TRBJ1-1, with D hard to call. Germline V gives CDR1 MGHRA, CDR2 YSYEKL. Trimming cost V 0 bases and J 1 base, with 3 bases left between them. The CDR3 is 13 amino acids. The CDR3 reads CASSQDPNTEAFF. CDR3 bases: TGCGCCAGCAGCCAAGATCCGAACACTGAAGCTTTCTTT.

This chain joins TRBV19 and TRBJ2-5, with TRBD1 matching 8 bases. CDR1 is LNHDA and CDR2 is SQIVND in the germline V gene (reference sequence). The CDR3 consists of 16 residues. J lost 1 base, V lost 5 bases, and 9 bases had no gene match. The DNA of the CDR3 is TGTGCCAGTAGTTCGACAGGGGCACTCCTCCAAGAGACCCAGTACTTC. Protein product: CASSSTGALLQETQYF. Using reference TRBV19 and TRBJ2-5 for the parts outside the CDR3, the full variable domain is DGGITQSPKYLFRKEGQNVTLSCEQNLNHDAMYWYRQDPGQGLRLIYYSQIVNDFQKGDIAEGYSVSREKKESFPLTVTSAQKNPTAFYLCASSSTGALLQETQYFGPGTRLLVL.

This clone showed up just a few times. This chain links TRBV6-5 with TRBJ1-3; D is ambiguous. V was cut by 10 bases and J by 0 bases, with 13 bases left in between. The V gene's germline CDR1 is MNHEY and CDR2 SVGAGI. This CDR3 region has 14 residues. The CDR3 DNA reads as TGTGCCACCGCAGTCGCCGCCTCTGGAAACACCATATATTTT. It is translated as CATAVAASGNTIYF.

The CDR3 protein is CASREGTRAYEQYF. The CDR3 DNA reads as TGTGCCAGCAGGGAGGGGACTAGAGCCTACGAGCAGTACTTC. The V gene is TRBV28, the J gene TRBJ2-7; TRBD2 matches at 8 bases. V lost 6 bases and J lost 2; bases outside the gene matches: 6. Germline assignment: CDR1 MDHEN and CDR2 SYDVKM. The CDR3 sequence is 14 residues long.

The V call is TRBV12-5, the J call TRBJ2-7; tentatively, D is TRBD1 (6 bases). The germline gives CDR1 LGHNT, CDR2 FRNRAP. Trimming took 7 bases from V and 3 from J, leaving 16 bases between them. The length of the CDR3 is 14 residues. The CDR3 bases are TGTGCTAGTGCCTCACAGGGAACCAACTACGAGCAGTACTTC. Translating gives CASASQGTNYEQYF. Full variable domain (rest looked up from reference TRBV12-5 and TRBJ2-7): DARVTQTPRHKVTEMGQEVTMRCQPILGHNTVFWYRQTMMQGLELLAYFRNRAPLDDSGMPKDRFSAEMPDATLATLKIQPSEPRDSAVYFCASASQGTNYEQYFGPGTRLTVT.

CDR3 protein: CASSVDSNQPQHF. In DNA, the CDR3 is TGTGCCAGCAGTGTTGATAGCAATCAGCCCCAGCATTTT. The chain combines TRBV6-4 with TRBJ1-5, with unresolved D. Germline V gene sequence: CDR1 MRHNA, CDR2 SNTAGT. The ends were cut back, 4 bases at V and 0 bases at J, with 4 bases in the middle. The CDR3 covers 13 residues.

This sequence joins TRBV5-8 and TRBJ2-3; D tentatively reads TRBD1 or TRBD2 (7 bases each). The germline CDR1 and CDR2 sequences are SGHTS and YDEGEE. V was cut by 2 bases and J by 2 bases, with 15 bases left in between. This CDR3 spans 16 amino acids. The CDR3 DNA reads TGTGCCAGCAGCTTTACCCCAGGGGGGGCCACAGATACGCAGTATTTT. Residues: CASSFTPGGATDTQYF.

The V call is TRBV9, the J call TRBJ2-3; D is uncertain. The CDR3 spans 12 residues. Germline V gene sequence: CDR1 SGDLS, CDR2 YYNGEE. V lost 0 bases to trimming and J lost 6 bases, with 5 bases between them. CDR3 sequence: CASSVGSDTQYF. The CDR3, as DNA: TGTGCCAGCAGCGTAGGGTCCGATACGCAGTATTTT.

The J gene is TRBJ1-4, the V gene TRBV6-5; D gene unclear. V lost 3 bases to trimming and J lost 8 bases, with 4 bases between them. The CDR3 sequence is 11 residues long. Germline CDR1 MNHEY, CDR2 SVGAGI. The CDR3 DNA sequence: TGTGCCAGCAGTTATCAAGAAAAACTGTTTTTT. Encoded protein: CASSYQEKLFF.

J is TRBJ2-7 and V is TRBV29-1; 8 bases match TRBD1. Germline CDR1 reads SQVTM; CDR2 reads ANQGSEA. The trim removed 4 bases at V and 5 bases at J, leaving 7 bases unmatched. The CDR3 consists of 13 residues. For the CDR3, the DNA is TGCAGCGTTGGTGGTACAGGGGGAAACGAGCAGTACTTC. It codes for CSVGGTGGNEQYF.

The rearrangement joins TRBV3-1 (or the pseudogene TRBV3-2) to TRBJ1-1; the D gene is possibly TRBD1 (6 bases). V shed 2 bases and J shed 7 bases, with 17 bases lying between them. Looked up from germline, CDR1 is LGHDT and CDR2 is YNNKEL (reference sequence). The CDR3 covers 15 residues. The CDR3 region is CASSQYRPGEDEAFF. CDR3 DNA sequence: TGTGCCAGCAGCCAATACCGCCCAGGGGAAGATGAAGCTTTCTTT.

The CDR3 loop reads CASSPRSTGELFF. The CDR3 DNA reads as TGTGCCAGCAGCCCCCGGAGCACCGGGGAGCTGTTTTTT. The chain recombines TRBV7-8 with TRBJ2-2; D remains unclear. From germline, CDR1 is SGHVS and CDR2 FQNEAQ. The CDR3 runs 13 residues. V gave up 5 bases and J gave up 4 bases, with 8 bases separating them. The full variable domain, in which reference TRBV7-8 and TRBJ2-2 provide the parts outside the CDR3, is GAGVSQSPRYKVAKRGQDVALRCDPISGHVSLFWYQQALGQGPEFLTYFQNEAQLDKSGLPSDRFFAERPEGSVSTLKIQRTQQEDSAVYLCASSPRSTGELFFGEGSRLTVL.

This clone occurred once. The rearrangement uses TRBV7-2 and TRBJ2-7; TRBD2 agrees at 8 bases. Germline V lookup: CDR1 SGHTA, CDR2 FQGNSA. The junction had 7 bases not matched to a gene; V was cut back by 1 base and J by 5 bases. The CDR3 covers 15 residues. CDR3 DNA sequence: TGTGCCAGCAGCTTAGTCGGGGGGGCGACAAACGAGCAGTACTTC. Protein: CASSLVGGATNEQYF.

The chain joins TRBV9 to TRBJ1-4; 9 nucleotides align to TRBD1. The CDR3 is made up of 15 amino acids. CDR1 SGDLS and CDR2 YYNGEE come from the germline V gene. V dropped 4 bases and J dropped 8; count of bases not matched to a gene: 9. The CDR3 DNA reads as TGTGCCAGCAGCACGGGACAGGGCGGGAGGGAAAAACTGTTTTTT. Translating it yields CASSTGQGGREKLFF.

This chain links TRBV5-1 with TRBJ2-5; 9 positions agree with TRBD2. The CDR3 has 15 residues. Germline V gene sequence: CDR1 SGHRS, CDR2 YFSETQ. With 2 bases clipped from V and 2 bases from J, the junction kept 4 bases outside the gene matches. CDR3 loop: CASSFLAGGQETQYF. CDR3 coding DNA: TGCGCCAGCAGCTTTCTCGCGGGGGGGCAAGAGACCCAGTACTTC.